This T cell receptor (beta chain) was recovered during a study of blood T cell repertoires in COVID-19. Background on the study: The origin of the acute and convalescent COVID-19 samples was the United States, Italy and Spain. PBMCs, B-cell-depleted T cells, or T cells were the source of the cDNA or gDNA that made up the material.

This clone appeared a few times. Clones were read by immunoSEQ multiplex PCR, and TCRdb kept only the in-frame ones, dropping some. The repertoire holds more than 80,000 clones, with 87% as singletons. CDR3 size: 16 residues. J lost 4 bases, V lost 5 bases, and 9 bases had no gene match. Germline assignment: CDR1 SGHAT and CDR2 FQNNGV. The clonotype originates from a woman aged 55-70 years with COVID-19, enrolled during active disease. V usage is TRBV11-2 and J usage is TRBJ2-5, with TRBD1 matching over 11 bases. What was sequenced was peripheral blood. The CDR3 DNA reads TGTGCCAGCAGCCCCCCAGGGGACAGGGGGGTAGAGACCCAGTACTTC. Its protein product is CASSPPGDRGVETQYF.